One and the same sample provided the 26 T cell receptor beta chains below, sequenced in a study of blood T cell repertoires in COVID-19. Method: immunoSEQ multiplex PCR; TCRdb's copy keeps in-frame clones and lacks some. The sample consists of some 300,000 clones, around 90% of them appearing once. Sequenced material: PBMCs or T cells enriched from blood (not recorded which). These TCRs come from a woman aged 25-40 years who had recovered from COVID-19.

There are a few counts of this clone. The rearrangement links TRBV19 to TRBJ1-6, with 12 bases aligning to TRBD1. The germline CDR1 and CDR2 sequences are LNHDA and SQIVND (reference sequence). Germline trimming cut 8 bases from V and 8 bases from J; bases unmatched to any gene: 4. The CDR3 spans 14 residues. CDR3 region: CASGGQGAYSPLHF. The CDR3 coding sequence is TGTGCCAGTGGGGGACAGGGGGCTTATTCACCCCTCCACTTT.

This clone was seen more than once but under ten times. This chain uses TRBV27 with TRBJ1-2; 7 bases line up with TRBD1. This CDR3 has 14 residues. Germline V gene data show CDR1 as MNHEY and CDR2 as SMNVEV (reference sequence). V shed 7 bases, J shed 8 bases, and the junction held 13 bases outside the gene matches. This chain's CDR3 is CASNTGTASNGYTF. The CDR3 nucleotides read TGTGCCAGCAACACGGGGACAGCCTCGAACGGCTACACCTTC.

V usage is TRBV9 and J usage is TRBJ1-2; a weak D match, TRBD1 (5 bases). Germline CDR1 reads SGDLS; CDR2 reads YYNGEE. The CDR3 covers 16 residues. V shed 0 bases and J shed 4 bases, with 16 bases lying between them. CDR3 in amino acids: CASSVEARVDSYGYTF. CDR3 nucleotide sequence: TGTGCCAGCAGCGTAGAGGCCAGGGTTGATTCCTATGGCTACACCTTC.

The rearrangement uses TRBV29-1 and TRBJ2-7; D is perhaps TRBD1 (5 bases). V dropped 4 bases and J dropped 2 bases, with 18 bases sitting between them. CDR1 and CDR2 from the germline V gene are SQVTM and ANQGSEA. CDR3 length: 15 residues. This CDR3 reads CSVVGRAGQAYEQYF. CDR3 nucleotides: TGCAGCGTTGTCGGAAGGGCAGGGCAGGCCTACGAGCAGTACTTC.

This chain links TRBV9 with TRBJ1-2; the D is unclear. In germline, CDR1 is SGDLS, CDR2 YYNGEE. The CDR3 extends over 13 amino acids. Trimming pared 4 bases from V and 8 bases from J, leaving 15 bases between. CDR3: CASSSGLPGGYTF. The CDR3 DNA is TGTGCCAGCAGCTCCGGACTCCCGGGGGGCTACACCTTC.

V gene TRBV27 combines with J gene TRBJ2-7; 8 bases fit TRBD1. The CDR3 contains 13 residues. The germline CDR1 and CDR2 sequences are MNHEY and SMNVEV (reference sequence). Trimming cost V 3 bases and J 5 bases; bases outside gene matches: 3. The CDR3 sequence is CASSLNRGDEQYF. The CDR3, as DNA: TGTGCCAGCAGTTTGAACAGGGGGGACGAGCAGTACTTC.

The V gene is TRBV7-9, the J gene TRBJ2-7; TRBD2 might be the D (5 bases). Germline loops: CDR1 SEHNR, CDR2 FQNEAQ (reference sequence). V shed 5 bases and J shed 6 bases, with 11 bases lying between them. The CDR3 has 12 residues. CDR3 region: CASSPTGSEQYF. CDR3 coding DNA: TGTGCCAGCAGCCCCACTGGGAGCGAGCAGTACTTC.

V is TRBV29-1 and J is TRBJ1-2; TRBD1 aligns across 7 bases. Germline trimming cut 2 bases from V and 2 bases from J; bases unmatched to any gene: 5. Germline lookup yields CDR1 SQVTM and CDR2 ANQGSEA. The CDR3 contains 14 residues. In nucleotides, the CDR3 is TGCAGCGTTGAAAAACAGGGGATAAACTATGGCTACACCTTC. Translating it yields CSVEKQGINYGYTF.

The chain is built from TRBV3-1 (or the pseudogene TRBV3-2) and TRBJ2-5; weak D call: TRBD2 (6 bases). Germline V lookup: CDR1 LGHDT, CDR2 YNNKEL (reference sequence). V gave up 5 bases and J gave up 6 bases, with 16 bases separating them. The CDR3 has 14 residues. The CDR3 region is CASSSRDSVKTQYF. The CDR3 nucleotides read TGTGCCAGCAGCAGCCGGGACTCTGTAAAGACCCAGTACTTC.

V and J are TRBV5-4 and TRBJ2-3, with 7 bases that match TRBD1. The CDR3 consists of 15 residues. The germline V gene encodes CDR1 SGHNT and CDR2 YYREEE (reference sequence). After removal of 2 bases from V and 4 bases from J, the junction contained 7 bases not matched to a gene. For the CDR3, the DNA is TGTGCCAGCAGCTTTAGGGGGCGCGGAGCAGATACGCAGTATTTT. This sequence encodes CASSFRGRGADTQYF.

V usage is TRBV4-1 and J usage is TRBJ1-5, with a tentative D call TRBD1 (5 bases). Trimming left V 1 base short and J 4 bases short, with 14 bases between. In germline, CDR1 is MGHRA, CDR2 YSYEKL. The CDR3 covers 16 residues. In DNA form, the CDR3 reads TGCGCCAGCAGCCAAGGGCGGACAAATCCAAATCAGCCCCAGCATTTT. It specifies CASSQGRTNPNQPQHF.

This clone was picked up a small number of times. The chain couples TRBV6-5 to TRBJ1-1, with D hard to call. Germline CDR1 and CDR2: MNHEY and SVGAGI. The CDR3 covers 12 residues. The V end was cut by 7 bases, the J end by 6 bases, with 12 bases between. The CDR3 DNA reads as TGTGCCAGCACGATCCGCGGGCCTGAAGCTTTCTTT. Translated, it gives CASTIRGPEAFF.

V usage is TRBV6-5 and J usage is TRBJ1-1; D is ambiguous. The CDR3 length is 16 residues. Trimming removed 1 base from V and 2 bases from J, with 14 bases in between. Per germline, CDR1 MNHEY and CDR2 SVGAGI. In DNA, the CDR3 is TGTGCCAGCAGTTACTACCCTTGGACTCTTAACACTGAAGCTTTCTTT. Its translation: CASSYYPWTLNTEAFF.

This chain connects TRBV7-9 to TRBJ2-5, with a possible D match to TRBD1 (5 bases). The germline V and J ends were trimmed by 1 base and 7 bases, with 10 bases remaining between them. This CDR3 has 13 residues. Per germline, CDR1 SEHNR and CDR2 FQNEAQ (reference sequence). The CDR3 region has the DNA TGTGCCAGCAGCTTAGGGGGTCAGGGGACCCAGTACTTC. It yields the protein CASSLGGQGTQYF.

The rearrangement uses TRBV2 and TRBJ1-2; the match to TRBD1 covers 9 bases. CDR1 SNHLY and CDR2 FYNNEI come from the germline V gene. This CDR3 has 13 residues. V shed 8 bases and J 5 bases; nucleotides not matched to a gene: 6. CDR3 sequence (DNA): TGTGCCAGCCCCAGGACAGGGGATTATGGCTACACCTTC. Its protein is CASPRTGDYGYTF.

The genes are TRBV5-1 and TRBJ1-2; 8 bases fit TRBD1. Unmatched junction bases numbered 2, after V lost 0 bases and J lost 4 bases. The CDR3 spans 14 residues. The V gene's germline CDR1 is SGHRS and CDR2 YFSETQ. CDR3 sequence: CASSLATGGYGYTF. The CDR3 DNA reads as TGCGCCAGCAGCTTGGCTACAGGGGGCTATGGCTACACCTTC.

With regard to this clone: Different DNA sequences within this sample yield the same CDR3. This chain links TRBV30 with TRBJ1-6; a possible D gene is TRBD1 (5 bases). Germline V gene sequence: CDR1 GTSNPN, CDR2 SVGIG (reference sequence). V lost 4 bases to trimming and J lost 10 bases, with 8 bases between them. The CDR3 loop spans 11 amino acids. For the CDR3, the DNA is TGTGCCTGGAACGACAGATCACCCCTCCACTTT. Encoded protein: CAWNDRSPLHF.

The chain uses TRBV7-2 and TRBJ1-1; no firm D call. V was pared by 1 base and J by 11 bases, with 17 bases between. The germline CDR1 and CDR2 sequences are SGHTA and FQGNSA. The CDR3 consists of 14 residues. CDR3 in amino acids: CASSLGVALREAFF. DNA for the CDR3: TGTGCCAGCAGCTTAGGAGTAGCTTTACGGGAGGCTTTCTTT.

The genes are TRBV5-4 and TRBJ1-1; 8 bases match TRBD1. Germline V gene sequence: CDR1 SGHNT, CDR2 YYREEE (reference sequence). The CDR3 length is 15 residues. Trimming cost V 6 bases and J 0 bases; bases outside gene matches: 7. CDR3 protein: CASTPGTGMNTEAFF. The CDR3 nucleotides are TGTGCCAGCACCCCCGGGACAGGCATGAACACTGAAGCTTTCTTT.

The chain is built from TRBV28 and TRBJ1-2; 9 bases agree with TRBD1. V shed 1 base and J 11 bases; nucleotides not matched to a gene: 20. Looked up from germline, CDR1 is MDHEN and CDR2 is SYDVKM. The CDR3 extends over 18 amino acids. This CDR3 reads CASSLLGGRHRDRVRYTF. The DNA of the CDR3 is TGTGCCAGCAGTTTATTAGGCGGCCGACACCGGGACAGGGTGAGGTACACCTTC.

The gene calls are TRBV5-1 and TRBJ1-6, with a possible D match to TRBD1 (5 bases). This CDR3 contains 17 residues. CDR1 is SGHRS and CDR2 is YFSETQ in the germline V gene. Trimming took 4 bases from V and 7 from J, leaving 21 bases between them. CDR3 loop: CASSLLGFGALNSPLHF. The DNA of the CDR3 is TGCGCCAGCAGCCTCCTAGGTTTTGGGGCCCTGAATTCACCCCTCCACTTT.

V gene TRBV27 combines with J gene TRBJ2-1; D perhaps matches TRBD1 (6 bases). This CDR3 is built from 14 residues. V was trimmed by 4 bases and J by 12 bases, leaving 19 bases between them. The germline V gene encodes CDR1 MNHEY and CDR2 SMNVEV (reference sequence). As DNA, the CDR3 is TGTGCCAGCAGTTCCGGGACAAAGGGGGTCAGGCAGTTCTTC. Translating gives CASSSGTKGVRQFF.

This clone was observed a single time. This chain uses TRBV5-6 with TRBJ1-2, with D tentatively TRBD1 (6 bases). Germline V gene lookup returns CDR1 SGHDT and CDR2 YYEEEE. The CDR3 extends over 12 amino acids. V dropped 1 base and J dropped 5 bases, with 6 bases sitting between them. The CDR3 bases are TGTGCCAGCAGCTTGACAGGGTATGGCTACACCTTC. It codes for CASSLTGYGYTF.

V and J are TRBV21-1 and TRBJ2-3; TRBD2 is taken as the D call from the table, unchecked against the DNA. TRBV21-1 is a pseudogene segment. This CDR3 has 17 amino acids. The CDR3 DNA follows: TGTGCCAGCAGCAAGTCCCCTCCCGGTCCGGGTACAGATACGCAGTATTTT. Amino acids: CASSKSPPGPGTDTQYF.

This chain uses TRBV19 with TRBJ2-4; TRBD1 might be the D (6 bases). Germline values: CDR1 LNHDA, CDR2 SQIVND (reference sequence). V was trimmed by 6 bases and J by 6 bases, leaving 27 bases between them. The CDR3 is made up of 18 amino acids. The CDR3 sequence is CASSPGVSAGTILNIQYF. CDR3 DNA: TGTGCCAGTAGCCCGGGCGTCTCGGCAGGGACAATACTAAACATTCAGTACTTC.

This clone was picked up a small number of times. J is TRBJ2-7 and V is TRBV7-6, with D possibly TRBD1 on 5 matching bases. The germline V and J ends were trimmed by 1 base and 0 bases, with 10 bases remaining between them. The CDR3 is made up of 15 amino acids. Germline CDR1 reads SGHVS; CDR2 reads FNYEAQ. In DNA, the CDR3 is TGTGCCAGCAGCTTAGATTCAGGGTCCTCCTACGAGCAGTACTTC. Amino acids: CASSLDSGSSYEQYF.